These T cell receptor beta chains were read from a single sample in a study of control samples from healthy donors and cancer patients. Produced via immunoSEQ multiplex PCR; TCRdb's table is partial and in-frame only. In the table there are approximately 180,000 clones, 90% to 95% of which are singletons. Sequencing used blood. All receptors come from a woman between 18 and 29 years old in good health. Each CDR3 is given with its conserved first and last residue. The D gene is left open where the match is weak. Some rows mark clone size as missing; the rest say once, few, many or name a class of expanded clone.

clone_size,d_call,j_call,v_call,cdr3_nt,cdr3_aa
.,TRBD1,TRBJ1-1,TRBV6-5,TGTGCCAGCAGGGCGGGGGACAGGGTCACTGAAGCTTTCTTT,CASRAGDRVTEAFF
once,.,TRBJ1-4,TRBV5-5,TGTGCCAGCAGCTTGGACTCCCAAAGCTTTAATGAAAAACTGTTTTTT,CASSLDSQSFNEKLFF
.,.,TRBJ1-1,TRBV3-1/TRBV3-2,TGTGCCAGCAGCCAAGAGGCCAGGGGAGTGATCACTGAAGCTTTCTTT,CASSQEARGVITEAFF
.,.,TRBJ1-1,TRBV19,TGTGCCAGTGCCCTCATATGGACAAATACTGAAGCTTTCTTT,CASALIWTNTEAFF
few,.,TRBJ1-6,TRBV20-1,TGCAGTGCTAGGGGTTCACCCCTCCACTTT,CSARGSPLHF
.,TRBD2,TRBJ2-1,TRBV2,TGTGCCAGCAGTCTTAGCGGGGGGTTCTTAGGGCAGTTCTTC,CASSLSGGFLGQFF
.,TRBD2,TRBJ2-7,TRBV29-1,TGCAGCGTTCGAACTAGCGGACCTCCCTACGAGCAGTACTTC,CSVRTSGPPYEQYF
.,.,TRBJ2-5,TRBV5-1,TGCGCCAGCAGCCCCCCGGGACGGGAGACCCAGTACTTC,CASSPPGRETQYF
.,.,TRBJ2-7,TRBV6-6,TGTGCCAGCAGCCCTGTACCCTCCTACGAGCAGTACTTC,CASSPVPSYEQYF
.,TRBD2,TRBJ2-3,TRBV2,TGTGCCACCTTTGGGACTACCGCTGACACAGATACGCAGTATTTT,CATFGTTADTDTQYF
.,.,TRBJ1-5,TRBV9,TGTGCCAGCAGCGTGTCAGGGAAGCGGAATCAGCCCCAGCATTTT,CASSVSGKRNQPQHF
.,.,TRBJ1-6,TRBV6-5,TGTGCCAGCAGTTACGGGCGGAATTCACCCCTCCACTTT,CASSYGRNSPLHF
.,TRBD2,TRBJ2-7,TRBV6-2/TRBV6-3,TGTGCCAGCAGTTATCCCGCCCAGCGGGATAACGAGCAGTACTTC,CASSYPAQRDNEQYF
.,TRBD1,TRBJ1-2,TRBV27,TGTGCCAGCAGTCTCCACACAGGGGGGGGCTACACCTTC,CASSLHTGGGYTF
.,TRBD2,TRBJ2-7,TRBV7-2,TGTGCCAGCAGCCGCGGACTAGCGGGAGGAATCAACGAGCAGTACTTC,CASSRGLAGGINEQYF
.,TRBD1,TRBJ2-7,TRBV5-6,TGTGCCAGCAGCTTCCCGGGACAGGCCTACGAGCAGTACTTC,CASSFPGQAYEQYF
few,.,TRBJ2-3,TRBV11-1,TGTGCCAGCAGCCTGGGAGGTTGGCTCCTAGGAGGTACGCAGTATTTT,CASSLGGWLLGGTQYF
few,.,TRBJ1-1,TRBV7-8,TGTGCCAGCAGCTTAGACCGGGGTCTTAGCGAAGCTTTCTTT,CASSLDRGLSEAFF
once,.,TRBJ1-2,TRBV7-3,TGTGCCAGCACCCCCAGCGGGGGATCAAACTATGGCTACACCTTC,CASTPSGGSNYGYTF
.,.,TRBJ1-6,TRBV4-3,TGCGCCAGCAGCCAGGCGTGGGGCAGCTCCTATAATTCACCCCTCCACTTT,CASSQAWGSSYNSPLHF
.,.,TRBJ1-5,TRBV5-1,TGCGCCAGCAGCCCTGGTGGGGGACGCAATCAGCCCCAGCATTTT,CASSPGGGRNQPQHF
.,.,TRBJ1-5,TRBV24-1,TGTGCCACCAGTGAATGGGGTAGCAATCAGCCCCAGCATTTT,CATSEWGSNQPQHF
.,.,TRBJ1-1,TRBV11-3,TGTGCCAGCAGCTTAGGGTTCCTTGGGGAGGGGAACACTGAAGCTTTCTTT,CASSLGFLGEGNTEAFF
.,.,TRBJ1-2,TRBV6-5,TGTGCCAGCATTTTGAACTATGGCTACACCTTC,CASILNYGYTF
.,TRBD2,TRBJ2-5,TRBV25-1,TGTGCCAGCAGTGAAAGCGGGGGGAACCAAGAGACCCAGTACTTC,CASSESGGNQETQYF
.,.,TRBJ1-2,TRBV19,TGTGCCAGTAGTATACAGGGGCTCCACAATTATGGCTACACCTTC,CASSIQGLHNYGYTF
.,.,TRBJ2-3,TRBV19,TGTGCCAGTAGTATAAGATCGGGGGAGGCAGATACGCAGTATTTT,CASSIRSGEADTQYF
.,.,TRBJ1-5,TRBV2,TGTGCCAGCAGCGCGGGAAGCGGGTCATGGCCCCAGCATTTT,CASSAGSGSWPQHF
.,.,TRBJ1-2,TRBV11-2,TGTGCCAGCAGCTTTAGGGACTATGGCTACACCTTC,CASSFRDYGYTF
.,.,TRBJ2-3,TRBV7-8,TGTGCCAGCCGCCATGGAGTGAGGGGCACAGATACGCAGTATTTT,CASRHGVRGTDTQYF
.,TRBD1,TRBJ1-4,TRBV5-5,TGTGCCAGCAGCTTCCGGGACAGGGACGAAAAACTGTTTTTT,CASSFRDRDEKLFF
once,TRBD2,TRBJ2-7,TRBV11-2,TGTGCCAGCAGCTTAGGTAGCGGGAGCCGCGAGCAGTACTTC,CASSLGSGSREQYF
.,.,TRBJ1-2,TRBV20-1,TGCAGTGCTAGTAGACCCGACAGGAGGTGGTTAGATGGCTACACCTTC,CSASRPDRRWLDGYTF
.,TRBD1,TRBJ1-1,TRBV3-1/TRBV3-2,TGTGCCAGCAGCCAATCCCCAATACAGGGGGCGATAGCTTTCTTT,CASSQSPIQGAIAFF
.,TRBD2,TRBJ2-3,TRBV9,TGTGCCAGCAGCGTACAGTCGGGGGGGCCAGATACGCAGTATTTT,CASSVQSGGPDTQYF
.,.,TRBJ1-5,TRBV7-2,TGTGCCAGCAGCTTAGAAATCTCTGGGGGGGGGCCCCAGCATTTT,CASSLEISGGGPQHF
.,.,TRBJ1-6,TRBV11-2,TGTGCCAGCAGCTTAGTTCCCAGGTTGTCACCCCTCCACTTT,CASSLVPRLSPLHF
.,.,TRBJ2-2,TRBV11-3,TGTGCCAGCACAAAAAACACCGGGGAGCTGTTTTTT,CASTKNTGELFF
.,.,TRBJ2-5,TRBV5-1,TGCGCCAGCAGCTTGGACAGAGAGACCCAGTACTTC,CASSLDRETQYF
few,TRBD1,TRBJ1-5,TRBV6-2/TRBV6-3,TGTGCCAGCAGTTACTGGGGACAGAGAGATCAGCCCCAGCATTTT,CASSYWGQRDQPQHF
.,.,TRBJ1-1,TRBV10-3,TGTGCCATCAGGGACAGTACCCCTCGGCCTGAAGCTTTCTTT,CAIRDSTPRPEAFF
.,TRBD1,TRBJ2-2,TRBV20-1,TGCAGTGCCAGGGGGCCCGGGGAGCTGTTTTTT,CSARGPGELFF
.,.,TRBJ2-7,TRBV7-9,TGTGCCAGCAGACCCTCAGGGAGCTCCTACGAGCAGTACTTC,CASRPSGSSYEQYF
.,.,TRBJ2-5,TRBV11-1,TGTGCCAGCAGCTTACGGAGTGCAGGCGGGGAGACCCAGTACTTC,CASSLRSAGGETQYF
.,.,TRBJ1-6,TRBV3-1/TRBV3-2,TGTGCCAGCAGCCTCGGGGGCGCCTCACCCCTCCACTTT,CASSLGGASPLHF